The 5 T cell receptor beta chains below all came from one sample that was sequenced in a study of cytomegalovirus exposure and HLA in healthy donors. PCR amplification relied on 60 Vbeta primers (plus 13 Jbeta primers). Measured with immunoSEQ multiplex PCR; TCRdb has only the in-frame clones, and not every one. The data hold roughly 180,000 clones, with 8.5% to 10% observed a single time. Sequencing was performed on PBMCs. The source is a woman in her 30s in good health and CMV-seropositive.

This clone was seen a few times. The V gene is TRBV19, the J gene TRBJ1-2, with TRBD1 matching over 9 bases. The V and J ends lost 5 bases and 7 bases, in that order; junction bases with no gene match: 5. The CDR3 has 13 amino acids. CDR1 and CDR2 from the germline V gene are LNHDA and SQIVND (reference sequence). The CDR3 region is CASSPRTGVGYTF. The CDR3 DNA reads TGTGCCAGTAGTCCCCGGACAGGGGTTGGCTACACCTTC.

This clone was counted between two and nine times. In DNA form, the CDR3 reads TGTGCCAGCAGCTTAGACCGGTCCCTCTCCTACGAGCAGTACTTC. Encoded protein: CASSLDRSLSYEQYF. This chain uses TRBV7-9 with TRBJ2-7; D is unclear. V lost 1 base and J lost 0, with 10 bases in between. This CDR3 comprises 15 residues. The germline CDR1 and CDR2 sequences are SEHNR and FQNEAQ (reference sequence).

The chain couples TRBV6-6 to TRBJ2-7, with 13 bases lining up with TRBD2. V trimming: 6 bases; J trimming: 2 bases; junction bases outside the gene matches: 4. The CDR3 consists of 15 residues. Germline assignment: CDR1 MNHNY and CDR2 SVGAGI (reference sequence). The CDR3 sequence: CASRTGTSGTYEQYF. The CDR3 DNA is TGTGCCAGCAGAACCGGGACTAGCGGGACCTACGAGCAGTACTTC.

This clone has more than one count but fewer than ten. The genes are TRBV10-3 and TRBJ2-5; TRBD2 agrees at 12 bases. Germline loops: CDR1 ENHRY, CDR2 SYGVKD. The J segment lost 5 bases and the V segment lost 2 bases, leaving 9 bases of the junction unmatched. The CDR3 length is 17 residues. This CDR3 is CAISETSGRPLSETQYF. Written as DNA, the CDR3 is TGTGCCATCAGTGAGACTAGCGGGAGGCCTCTTTCGGAGACCCAGTACTTC.

A word on this clone: Other DNA sequences in this sample translate to the same CDR3. V and J are TRBV2 and TRBJ2-2; D unresolved. CDR1 is SNHLY, CDR2 FYNNEI, per germline. There are 13 residues in the CDR3. The germline V and J ends were trimmed by 2 bases and 4 bases, with 5 bases remaining between them. CDR3 residues: CASSEISTGELFF. The CDR3, as DNA: TGTGCCAGCAGTGAAATCTCCACCGGGGAGCTGTTTTTT.